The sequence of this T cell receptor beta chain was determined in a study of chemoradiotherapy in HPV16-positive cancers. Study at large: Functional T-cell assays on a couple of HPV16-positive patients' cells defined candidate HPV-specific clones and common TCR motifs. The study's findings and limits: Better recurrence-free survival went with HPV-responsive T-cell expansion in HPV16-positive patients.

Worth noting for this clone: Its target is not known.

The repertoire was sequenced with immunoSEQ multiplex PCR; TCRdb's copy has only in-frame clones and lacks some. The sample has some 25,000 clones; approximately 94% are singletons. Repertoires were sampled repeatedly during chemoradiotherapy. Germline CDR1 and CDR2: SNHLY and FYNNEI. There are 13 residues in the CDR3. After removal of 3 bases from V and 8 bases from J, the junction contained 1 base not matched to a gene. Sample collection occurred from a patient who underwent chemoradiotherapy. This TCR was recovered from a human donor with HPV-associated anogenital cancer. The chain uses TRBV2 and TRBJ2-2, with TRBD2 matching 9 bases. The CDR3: CASSEREGGELFF. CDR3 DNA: TGTGCCAGCAGTGAGCGGGAGGGTGGGGAGCTGTTTTTT.